This T cell receptor (beta chain) was recorded in a study of CD8+CD57+ T cells in acquired aplastic anemia. Study-level information: Sorted CD4+ plus CD8+ cells gave DNA averaging approximately 2.9 ug. CD4+ cells from healthy donors averaged about 10.8 million reads. Study results and limitations: Patients had fewer than 35 CD8+ CDR3 sequences in common with controls (the shared set).

The CDR3 totals 14 residues. Trimming cost V 1 base and J 4 bases, with 10 bases left between them. CDR1 is SEHNR, CDR2 FQNEAQ, per germline (reference sequence). TCR beta VDJ and CDR3 profiling used genomic DNA as template. MiXCR, applied by TCRdb to the reads, yields one record per CDR3 protein. This sample has tens of thousands of distinct CDR3 sequences, with over 60% found just once. Remarks on this clonotype: As yet, its antigen is unknown.

The sequencing input was sorted CD4+, CD8+, or CD8+CD57+ T cells (not recorded which) from PBMCs. The chain is built from TRBV7-9 and TRBJ1-1; D perhaps matches TRBD1 (5 bases). The source is a human donor in good health, serving as a control. The CDR3 DNA reads TGTGCCAGCAGCTTAGGGGCAGGGCTCACTGAAGCTTTCTTT. Residues: CASSLGAGLTEAFF. Full variable domain (rest looked up from reference TRBV7-9 and TRBJ1-1): DTGVSQNPRHKITKRGQNVTFRCDPISEHNRLYWYRQTLGQGPEFLTYFQNEAQLEKSRLLSDRFSAERPKGSFSTLEIQRTEQGDSAMYLCASSLGAGLTEAFFGQGTRLTVV.